The clone carrying this T cell receptor (beta chain) was detected many times. There are 15 residues in the CDR3. Trimming removed 4 bases from V and 6 bases from J; junction bases left unmatched: 10. The germline V gene has CDR1 LGHNA and CDR2 YSLEER. Original processing notes: Amplifying reference gene primers gave estimates of nucleated cell counts. Sequencing was performed with immunoSEQ multiplex PCR; in TCRdb, only in-frame clones are kept and a portion is missing. V, J and clone size derive from that table, while D and trimming were established from the DNA sequence. The sample consists of about 140,000 clones, around 86% of them appearing once. This specimen belongs to a study of blood T cell repertoires in COVID-19. Across the study: There were acute and convalescent COVID-19 samples, and they came from the United States, Italy and Spain. From T cells, B-cell-depleted T cells, or PBMCs came the material, which was cDNA or gDNA.

The receptor was isolated from a human donor in a cohort sampled during active COVID-19. The sequenced sample was peripheral blood. The V and J genes are TRBV4-3 and TRBJ2-7; TRBD2 agrees at 9 bases. This CDR3 reads CASSRKWGTSLEQYF. The CDR3 DNA reads as TGCGCCAGCAGCCGAAAGTGGGGGACTAGCCTCGAGCAGTACTTC.